This TCR beta chain stems from a study of cytomegalovirus exposure and HLA in healthy donors. Germline loops: CDR1 MNHEY, CDR2 SMNVEV (reference sequence). The CDR3 spans 15 residues. Trimming removed 2 bases at V and 9 bases at J, with 17 bases between. The study ran its PCR with 60 Vbeta and 13 Jbeta primers. Generated by immunoSEQ multiplex PCR, the TCRdb table keeps only in-frame clones and is missing some. The data show about 160,000 clones, roughly 80% seen once. V gene TRBV27 combines with J gene TRBJ2-1; D is perhaps TRBD2 (6 bases). The TCR comes from a man between 45 and 60 years old in good health and CMV-seropositive. The sample taken for sequencing was PBMCs. The CDR3 nucleotides read TGTGCCAGCAGTTTACACGGGAGAGCTGGGGTTGAGCAGTTCTTC. Its translation is CASSLHGRAGVEQFF.